These 2 T cell receptor beta chains were sequenced from one sample in a study of shared T cell receptors in the human thymus. Clones were read by immunoSEQ multiplex PCR, and TCRdb kept only the in-frame ones, dropping some. The sample carries some 700,000 clones, around 89% recorded once. These data are also associated with another study on human thymus T cells.

Input material: thymocytes. These TCRs come from a boy in the first two years of life with a congenital heart defect.

The V call is TRBV7-3, the J call TRBJ2-7, with a weak D call TRBD2 (6 bases). This CDR3 is 16 amino acids long. From germline, CDR1 is SGHTA and CDR2 FQGTGA. V lost 1 base to trimming and J lost 6 bases, with 19 bases between them. The chain's CDR3 is CASSLSSTGEMVEQYF. The CDR3 DNA reads as TGTGCCAGCAGCTTAAGTTCGACGGGAGAAATGGTCGAGCAGTACTTC.

V is TRBV29-1 and J is TRBJ1-2; no definite D call. This CDR3 comprises 16 residues. Germline CDR1 SQVTM, CDR2 ANQGSEA. The germline V and J ends were trimmed by 2 bases and 8 bases, with 24 bases remaining between them. This CDR3 is CSVEFLVSLAPGGYTF. The CDR3 nucleotides are TGCAGCGTTGAATTTTTGGTCAGCTTAGCGCCGGGGGGCTACACCTTC.